This T cell receptor beta chain derives from a study of T cells in Graves' hyperthyroidism and ophthalmopathy. General study points: Most thyroid clonotypes that were expanded above 0.001 also turned up in blood.

Note on this clonotype: Its target is not known.

Amplified TCR beta CDR3 regions came from RNA transcripts. The TCR CDR3 first-round RT-PCR relied on the HTBI primer set. TCRdb itself ran the multiplex PCR reads through MiXCR, one entry per CDR3 protein. In the table there are around 580,000 distinct CDR3 sequences, approximately 44% of which are singletons. The CDR3 extends over 14 amino acids. The germline gives CDR1 SGHTA, CDR2 FQGNSA. The ends lost 5 bases at V and 9 bases at J; junction bases unmatched: 12. Sequenced input: peripheral blood or thyroid tissue (not recorded which). This clonotype originated in a woman between 18 and 29 years old with Graves' hyperthyroidism. The rearrangement uses TRBV7-2 and TRBJ2-5; 7 bases fit TRBD2. CDR3 in DNA: TGTGCCAGCAGCCCCGCCTGGGACGGGAGGCCCCAGTACTTC. It encodes CASSPAWDGRPQYF.